One T cell receptor beta chain is described in this entry. The antigen remains unidentified. Diagnoses were established using clinical symptoms, serum thyroxine and TRAb, thyroid ultrasound and orbital computed tomography. Amplification of TCR beta CDR3 regions used RNA as the template. Researchers ran a first-round RT-PCR on the TCR CDR3 using the HTBI primer set. TCRdb re-analysed the multiplex PCR reads in MiXCR, keeping a single row per CDR3 protein. The sample carries 500,000 to 750,000 distinct CDR3 sequences, around 42% recorded once. This entry comes from a study of T cells in Graves' hyperthyroidism and ophthalmopathy. The CDR3 is 16 residues long. V shed 0 bases and J shed 1 base, with 11 bases lying between them. Germline V gene data show CDR1 as SGHKS and CDR2 as YYEKEE (reference sequence). Study observations and caveats: Peripheral blood also featured most of the thyroid clonotypes expanded above 0.001. The model forecast ophthalmopathy, anticipating it by a median around 6.5 months before onset.

The source is a woman aged 18-35 years with Graves' hyperthyroidism. V gene TRBV5-5 combines with J gene TRBJ1-5; D is perhaps TRBD1 (5 bases). The sample taken for sequencing was peripheral blood or thyroid tissue (not recorded which). CDR3 region: CASSLGGGVSNQPQHF. The DNA for the CDR3 is TGTGCCAGCAGCTTGGGGGGGGGGGTCAGCAATCAGCCCCAGCATTTT.